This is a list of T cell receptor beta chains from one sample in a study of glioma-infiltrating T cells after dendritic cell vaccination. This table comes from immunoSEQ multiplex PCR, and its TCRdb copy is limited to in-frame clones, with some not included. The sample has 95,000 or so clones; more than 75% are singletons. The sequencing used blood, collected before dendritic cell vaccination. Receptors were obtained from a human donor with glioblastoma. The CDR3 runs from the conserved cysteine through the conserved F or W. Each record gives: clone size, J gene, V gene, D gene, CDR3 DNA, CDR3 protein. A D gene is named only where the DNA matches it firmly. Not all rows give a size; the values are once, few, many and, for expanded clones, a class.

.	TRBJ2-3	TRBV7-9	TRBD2	TGTGCCCCCGGACTAGCGGGCACAGATACGCAGTATTTT	CAPGLAGTDTQYF
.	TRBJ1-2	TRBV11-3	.	TGTGCCAGCAGCTTAGAGGTGGGGCAGGGAGGTCATGGCTACACCTTC	CASSLEVGQGGHGYTF
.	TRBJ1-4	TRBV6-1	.	TGTGCCAGCACTGGCGGGGCGGGGTATGAAAAACTGTTTTTT	CASTGGAGYEKLFF
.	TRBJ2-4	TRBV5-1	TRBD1	TGCGCCAGCAGCTTGGTCGGACAGGGAAACATTCAGTACTTC	CASSLVGQGNIQYF
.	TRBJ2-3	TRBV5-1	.	TGCGCCAGCAGCCTACTGGGGCCAGATACGCAGTATTTT	CASSLLGPDTQYF
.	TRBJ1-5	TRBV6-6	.	TGTGCCACCTCACGGGGGATCAATAGCAATCAGCCCCAGCATTTT	CATSRGINSNQPQHF
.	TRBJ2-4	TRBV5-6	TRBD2	TGTGCCAGCAGCTTGAGGGGCCTAGCGGGAGTGAGGAACATTCAGTACTTC	CASSLRGLAGVRNIQYF
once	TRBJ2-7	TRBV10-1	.	TGCGCCAGCAGCCCAAACCGGGACTTCTACGAGCAGTACTTC	CASSPNRDFYEQYF
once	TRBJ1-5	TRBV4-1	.	TGCGCCAGCAGCCAAGATAGAGGGCTAGGCAATCAGCCCCAGCATTTT	CASSQDRGLGNQPQHF
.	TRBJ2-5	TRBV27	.	TGTGCCAGCAGTTCCACCCGCTTCAGAGAGACCCAGTACTTC	CASSSTRFRETQYF
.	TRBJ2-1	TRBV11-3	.	TGTGCCAGCAGCCCATCCGCGGGGGCTTACAATGAGCAGTTCTTC	CASSPSAGAYNEQFF
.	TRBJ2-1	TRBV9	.	TGTGCCAGCAGCGTAGAAGGGGGATCCTACAATGAGCAGTTCTTC	CASSVEGGSYNEQFF
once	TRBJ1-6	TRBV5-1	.	TGCGCCAGCAGCTTTGGGAGGGAGGCCTCGAATTCACCCCTCCACTTT	CASSFGREASNSPLHF
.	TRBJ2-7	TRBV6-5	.	TGTGCCAGCAGTTACTCGGGGCACCAGTCCTCCTACGAGCAGTACTTC	CASSYSGHQSSYEQYF
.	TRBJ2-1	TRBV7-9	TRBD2	TGTGCCAGCAGCTCCACTAGCGGATCCTACAATGAGCAGTTCTTC	CASSSTSGSYNEQFF
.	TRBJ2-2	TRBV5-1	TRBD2	TGCGCCAGCAGCTTGCCTAGCGGGAACACCGGGGAGCTGTTTTTT	CASSLPSGNTGELFF
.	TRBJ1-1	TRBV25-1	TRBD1	TGTGCCAGCAGTGAGACCGGGACAGGCGACACTGAAGCTTTCTTT	CASSETGTGDTEAFF
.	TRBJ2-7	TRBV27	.	TGTGCCAGCAGTTCAGGGTTGTCGGCTTACGAGCAGTACTTC	CASSSGLSAYEQYF
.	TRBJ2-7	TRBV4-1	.	TGCGCCAGCAGCCAAGGGTTGAGTTACGAGCAGTACTTC	CASSQGLSYEQYF
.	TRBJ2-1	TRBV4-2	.	TGTGCCAGCAGCCAAGTCGAGCTAGCCAATGAGCAGTTCTTC	CASSQVELANEQFF
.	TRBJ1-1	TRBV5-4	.	TGTGCCAGCAGCCGACCGGGCCTAGTAAGGAGGGACACTGAAGCTTTCTTT	CASSRPGLVRRDTEAFF
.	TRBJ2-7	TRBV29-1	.	TGCAGCGTTGCCTCAGCGGACTACGAGCAGTACTTC	CSVASADYEQYF
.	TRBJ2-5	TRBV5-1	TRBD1	TGCGCCAGCAGCTTGGACAGGGGGTGGGAGACCCAGTACTTC	CASSLDRGWETQYF
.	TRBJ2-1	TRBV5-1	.	TGCGCCAGCAGCTTGGCCGGGACAGAGCAGTTCTTC	CASSLAGTEQFF
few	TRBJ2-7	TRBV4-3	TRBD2	TGCGCCAGCAGCCAAGAGATCCCAGCGGGAGCCCCCTCCTACGAGCAGTACTTC	CASSQEIPAGAPSYEQYF
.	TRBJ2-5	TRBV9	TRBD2	TGTGCCAGCAGCCCAGCAGGACTAGAAGAGACCCAGTACTTC	CASSPAGLEETQYF
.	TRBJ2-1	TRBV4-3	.	TGCGCCAGCAGCCAGGCCAGACTGTATGAGCAGTTCTTC	CASSQARLYEQFF
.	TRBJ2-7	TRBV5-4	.	TGTGCCAGCAGCTACTATAGCGGAGCGGCCCACGAGCAGTACTTC	CASSYYSGAAHEQYF
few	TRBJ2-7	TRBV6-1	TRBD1	TGTGCCAGCAGTGAAATGGCGCAGACAGGGCGGTACGAGCAGTACTTC	CASSEMAQTGRYEQYF
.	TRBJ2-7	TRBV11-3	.	TGTGCCAGCAGCTTTGACTTATCCTACGAGCAGTACTTC	CASSFDLSYEQYF
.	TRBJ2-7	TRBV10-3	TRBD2	TGTGCCATCAGTGAGTTAGCGGGAGGGCCCTACGAGCAGTACTTC	CAISELAGGPYEQYF
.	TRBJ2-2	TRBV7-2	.	TGTGCCAGCAGCTTAAGGGGGACCGGGGAGCTGTTTTTT	CASSLRGTGELFF
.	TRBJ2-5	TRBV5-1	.	TGCGCCAGCAGCTTGGCCGGTTTCCAAGAGACCCAGTACTTC	CASSLAGFQETQYF
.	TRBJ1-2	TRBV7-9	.	TGTGCCAGCAGCGGAGGGAGGGGAAACTATGGCTACACCTTC	CASSGGRGNYGYTF
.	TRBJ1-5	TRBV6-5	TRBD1	TGTGCCAGCAGACAACGACAGGGTTGGCAGCCCCAGCATTTT	CASRQRQGWQPQHF
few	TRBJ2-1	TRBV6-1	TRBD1	TGTGCCAGCAGTGAGAACAGGGGAGAGCAGGACAATGAGCAGTTCTTC	CASSENRGEQDNEQFF
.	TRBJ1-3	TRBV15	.	TGTGCCACCAGCAGAGATGAGGGTTTCTCGGGTGGAAACACCATATATTTT	CATSRDEGFSGGNTIYF
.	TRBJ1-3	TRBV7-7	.	TGTGCCAGCAGCTTAGGAGTTGGAAACACCATATATTTT	CASSLGVGNTIYF
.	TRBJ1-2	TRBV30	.	TGTGCCTGGACTACAAGACAAGACTATGGCTACACCTTC	CAWTTRQDYGYTF
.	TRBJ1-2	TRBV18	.	TGTGCCAGCTCACCGATTCCCCTGACAGTCAACTATGGCTACACCTTC	CASSPIPLTVNYGYTF
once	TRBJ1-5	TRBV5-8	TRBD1	TGTGCCAGCAGCTTCGACAGGGCTCAGCCCCAGCATTTT	CASSFDRAQPQHF
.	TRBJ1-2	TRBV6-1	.	TGTGCCAGCAGTGGGCGGGGTGGGGGCTATGGCTACACCTTC	CASSGRGGGYGYTF
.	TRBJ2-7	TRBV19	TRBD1	TGTGCCAGTAGTATAGGGACAGGGAACTACGAGCAGTACTTC	CASSIGTGNYEQYF
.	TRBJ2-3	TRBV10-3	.	TGTGCCATCAGTGAAGCCGCTGTTTCTAGCACAGATACGCAGTATTTT	CAISEAAVSSTDTQYF
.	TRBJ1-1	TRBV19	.	TGTGCCAGTAGTATGTACGGGGGGCTGAACACTGAAGCTTTCTTT	CASSMYGGLNTEAFF
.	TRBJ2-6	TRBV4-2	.	TGTGCCAGCAGCCAAGGGACGGGGAGCTCTGGGGCCAACGTCCTGACTTTC	CASSQGTGSSGANVLTF
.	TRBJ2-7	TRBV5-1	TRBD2	TGCGCCAGCAGCCTCCGCCCCAGCGGGGGGTACGAGCAGTACTTC	CASSLRPSGGYEQYF
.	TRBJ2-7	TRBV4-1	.	TGCGCCAGCAGCCCCGCTCGTGGGAGTTACAGCTCCTACGAGCAGTACTTC	CASSPARGSYSSYEQYF
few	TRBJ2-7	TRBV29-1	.	TGCAGCGTTGAAGACTACTCAAGAAGCGCGGGCTACGAGCAGTACTTC	CSVEDYSRSAGYEQYF
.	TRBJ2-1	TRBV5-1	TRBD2	TGCGCCAGCAGGCTAGCGGGAGAGTATGGTGAGCAGTTCTTC	CASRLAGEYGEQFF
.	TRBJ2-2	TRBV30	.	TGTGCCTGGAGTGGAATGGGAGGAGGTACCGGGGAGCTGTTTTTT	CAWSGMGGGTGELFF
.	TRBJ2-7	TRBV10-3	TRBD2	TGTGCCATAGGGGTAGCGGGAGGGCCCTCCTACGAGCAGTACTTC	CAIGVAGGPSYEQYF
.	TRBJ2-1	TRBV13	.	TGTGCCAGCAGCTTAGGGGGGGCCGACAATGAGCAGTTCTTC	CASSLGGADNEQFF
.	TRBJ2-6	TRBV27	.	TGTGCCAGCAGCACCGCTTCGGTCTCTGGGGCCAACGTCCTGACTTTC	CASSTASVSGANVLTF
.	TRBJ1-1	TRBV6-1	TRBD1	TGTGCCAGCAGCTTGGAGGGGGCGAACACTGAAGCTTTCTTT	CASSLEGANTEAFF
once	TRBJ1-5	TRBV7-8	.	TGTGCCAGCAGCTTAGTAAGACAGGCTAGCAATCAGCCCCAGCGTTTT	CASSLVRQASNQPQRF
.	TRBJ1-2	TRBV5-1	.	TGCGCCAGCAGCTTCGCGGGATCCGGGACGGACTATGGCTATGGCTACACCTTC	CASSFAGSGTDYGYGYTF